This entry features one T cell receptor (beta chain) sequence. The sample is drawn from a study of blood T cells in healthy people across ages. Next came a second PCR, run for about 6 to 12 cycles, which used a sample-barcoded 5' primer along with a J-beta primer mix. TCRdb called the 5' RACE reads again in MiXCR, with one record for every CDR3 protein. In the table there are around 1,000,000 distinct CDR3 sequences, under 40% of which are singletons. This TCR derives from a man between 18 and 29 years old in good health. The sequenced material came from blood.

CDR3 region: CASSLDRALNSPLHF. Written as DNA, the CDR3 is TGTGCCAGCAGCTTAGACAGGGCACTTAATTCACCCCTCCACTTT. The chain recombines TRBV7-9 with TRBJ1-6; D possibly corresponds to TRBD1 (6 bases). Germline V lookup: CDR1 SEHNR, CDR2 FQNEAQ (reference sequence). The CDR3 sequence is 15 residues long. Deletions cut 1 base from V and 6 bases from J, with 10 bases between.